These 3 T cell receptor beta chains originate from one sample sequenced in a study of blood T cell repertoires in COVID-19. The protocol was immunoSEQ multiplex PCR, while the TCRdb copy is restricted to in-frame clones and leaves out a portion. Here the sample spans 70,000 to 90,000 clones, around 88% being singletons. Material for sequencing was PBMCs or T cells enriched from blood (not recorded which). The origin of the receptors is a woman aged 50 to 60 with acute COVID-19.

The chain carries TRBV27 and TRBJ2-3; maybe TRBD1 (5 bases). Trimming stripped 0 bases from V and 2 bases from J, with 9 bases between. CDR3 length: 15 amino acids. Germline V gene data show CDR1 as MNHEY and CDR2 as SMNVEV (reference sequence). CDR3 bases: TGTGCCAGCAGTTTATCGTGGGGCATCACAGATACGCAGTATTTT. This codes for CASSLSWGITDTQYF.

This clone has just a few counts. V is TRBV10-2 and J is TRBJ1-4; 12 bases map to TRBD1. Trimming removed 8 bases from V and 2 bases from J; junction bases left unmatched: 9. The length of the CDR3 is 17 residues. Germline V gives CDR1 WSHSY, CDR2 SAAADI. The CDR3 sequence: CASYRGQGAQTNEKLFF. CDR3 coding DNA: TGCGCCAGCTACAGGGGACAGGGGGCGCAGACTAATGAAAAACTGTTTTTT.

The chain is built from TRBV7-2 and TRBJ1-2, with TRBD1 as a possible D gene (5 bases). This CDR3 spans 15 amino acids. Trimming pared 5 bases from V and 7 bases from J, leaving 20 bases between. CDR1 and CDR2 from the germline V gene are SGHTA and FQGNSA. The CDR3 bases are TGTGCCAGCAGCATGGGGACGGTCGGGGGGAGTGGCTACACCTTC. Protein product: CASSMGTVGGSGYTF.